A selection of T cell receptor beta chains follows, all from one sample in a study of Ad26.COV2.S vaccination and SARS-CoV-2 variants. TCRdb's table, derived via immunoSEQ multiplex PCR, lists solely in-frame clones and lacks some. The sample gives roughly 400,000 clones, roughly 87% of which show up once; approximately 4.3% is in the top ten. Sequences were derived from peripheral blood, sampled in a trial of Ad26.COV2.S vaccine versus placebo. Receptor source: a person aged 18-65 years who received the Ad26.COV2.S COVID-19 vaccine or a placebo. Each CDR3 is given with its conserved first and last residue. A D gene is named only where the DNA matches it firmly. Clone size is not always given. Where it is, it says once, few, many or a class for expanded clones.

d_gene	abundance	v_gene	j_gene	CDR3aa	CDR3nt
.	.	TRBV5-4	TRBJ2-1	CASSLARKRSSYNEQFF	TGTGCCAGCAGCTTGGCTCGGAAACGAAGCTCCTACAATGAGCAGTTCTTC
TRBD2	once	TRBV5-1	TRBJ2-1	CASSLLNSGRRGEQFF	TGCGCCAGCAGCTTGCTTAATAGCGGGAGACGGGGTGAGCAGTTCTTC
TRBD2	.	TRBV27	TRBJ2-7	CASSFLAGGAYEQYF	TGTGCCAGCAGTTTCTTAGCGGGGGGTGCCTACGAGCAGTACTTC
.	.	TRBV19	TRBJ2-7	CASSADSHYEQYF	TGTGCCAGTAGCGCGGACAGTCACTACGAGCAGTACTTC
.	.	TRBV7-2	TRBJ2-5	CASSLWGVERAYQETQYF	TGTGCCAGCAGCCTATGGGGGGTCGAGCGGGCATACCAAGAGACCCAGTACTTC
.	.	TRBV29-1	TRBJ2-4	CSVETGLEAKNIQYF	TGCAGCGTTGAAACAGGGTTGGAAGCCAAAAACATTCAGTACTTC
.	few	TRBV6-4	TRBJ2-2	CASSDSGLISTGELFF	TGTGCCAGCAGTGACTCGGGACTCATCAGCACCGGGGAGCTGTTTTTT
TRBD2	.	TRBV18	TRBJ2-4	CASSPAGGKNIQYF	TGTGCCAGCTCACCGGCGGGGGGCAAAAACATTCAGTACTTC
.	once	TRBV10-3	TRBJ1-1	CAISERDKNTEAFF	TGTGCCATCAGTGAACGGGACAAGAACACTGAAGCTTTCTTT
.	.	TRBV7-9	TRBJ1-2	CASSLRGPDYGYTF	TGTGCCAGCAGCTTAAGGGGCCCGGACTATGGCTACACCTTC
.	.	TRBV7-8	TRBJ2-7	CASSLNTFSYEQYF	TGTGCCAGCAGCTTAAATACCTTCTCCTACGAGCAGTACTTC
.	.	TRBV18	TRBJ2-1	CASSPPEAPRSYNEQFF	TGTGCCAGCTCACCACCGGAAGCGCCACGCTCCTACAATGAGCAGTTCTTC
TRBD2	.	TRBV5-4	TRBJ2-5	CASSSDLAGVETQYF	TGTGCCAGCAGCTCTGACTTGGCGGGAGTAGAGACCCAGTACTTC
.	.	TRBV12-3/TRBV12-4	TRBJ2-2	CAIQDNAGELFF	TGTGCCATCCAGGATAACGCCGGGGAGCTGTTTTTT
.	.	TRBV5-4	TRBJ2-1	CASSKDSKVYNEQFF	TGTGCCAGCAGCAAGGACTCTAAAGTCTACAATGAGCAGTTCTTC
.	.	TRBV5-1	TRBJ2-3	CASSQNTDTQYF	TGCGCCAGCAGCCAAAACACAGATACGCAGTATTTT
TRBD2	.	TRBV6-6	TRBJ2-7	CASSYQRGYEQYF	TGTGCCAGCAGTTACCAGCGGGGGTACGAGCAGTACTTC
.	.	TRBV2	TRBJ2-7	CASSGDLPGLSYEQYF	TGTGCCAGCAGTGGAGATCTCCCGGGTTTATCCTACGAGCAGTACTTC
.	.	TRBV6-5	TRBJ2-1	CASSVQNWGQFF	TGTGCCAGCAGCGTCCAGAACTGGGGGCAGTTCTTC
.	.	TRBV5-4	TRBJ2-3	CASKSEDRTDTQYF	TGTGCCAGCAAATCGGAGGACCGCACAGATACGCAGTATTTT
.	once	TRBV19	TRBJ1-2	CASSPNAGYNYGYTF	TGTGCCAGTAGCCCCAACGCGGGATACAACTATGGCTACACCTTC
TRBD2	few	TRBV18	TRBJ2-1	CASSPPGGRAYNEQFF	TGTGCCAGCTCACCACCGGGCGGGAGGGCCTACAATGAGCAGTTCTTC
TRBD2	once	TRBV28	TRBJ2-3	CASSRRLAGGPRGGTDTQYF	TGTGCCAGCAGTCGACGACTAGCGGGAGGACCTAGAGGGGGCACAGATACGCAGTATTTT